This TCR beta chain was profiled in a study of T cells in Graves' hyperthyroidism and ophthalmopathy. Overall study results and limits: From stable hyperthyroidism, ophthalmopathy was separated by a 13 V-J model. Prediction of ophthalmopathy progression came a median approximately 6.6 months pre-onset.

The germline V gene has CDR1 GTSNPN and CDR2 SVGIG (reference sequence). CDR3 length: 15 amino acids. Trimming removed 3 bases from V and 7 bases from J; junction bases left unmatched: 14. There are many counts of this clonotype. Its specificity is unknown. RNA transcripts yielded amplified TCR beta CDR3 regions. The primer set for the first-round RT-PCR of the TCR CDR3 was HTBI. One entry per CDR3 protein results from TCRdb running MiXCR on the multiplex PCR reads. The sample has fewer than 650,000 distinct CDR3 sequences, roughly 14% seen once. The chain joins TRBV30 to TRBJ2-7, with 8 bases aligning to TRBD2. The sequence was collected from a woman in her 30s with Graves' hyperthyroidism that later progressed to Graves' ophthalmopathy. Sequences were obtained from blood. For the CDR3, the DNA is TGTGCCTGGAGCACTGGGCTAGCGGGTATGTGGGAGCAGTACTTC. This translates into CAWSTGLAGMWEQYF.